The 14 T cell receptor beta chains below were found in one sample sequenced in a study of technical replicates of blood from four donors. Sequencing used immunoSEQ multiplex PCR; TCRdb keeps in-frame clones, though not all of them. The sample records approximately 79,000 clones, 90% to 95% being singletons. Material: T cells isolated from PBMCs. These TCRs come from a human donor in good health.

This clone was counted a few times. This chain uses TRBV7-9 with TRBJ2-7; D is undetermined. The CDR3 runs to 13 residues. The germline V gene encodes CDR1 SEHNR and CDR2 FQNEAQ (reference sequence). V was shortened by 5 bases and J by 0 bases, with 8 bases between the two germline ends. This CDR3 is CASSILSSYEQYF. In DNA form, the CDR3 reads TGTGCCAGCAGCATTCTAAGCTCCTACGAGCAGTACTTC. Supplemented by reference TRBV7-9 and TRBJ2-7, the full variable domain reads DTGVSQNPRHKITKRGQNVTFRCDPISEHNRLYWYRQTLGQGPEFLTYFQNEAQLEKSRLLSDRFSAERPKGSFSTLEIQRTEQGDSAMYLCASSILSSYEQYFGPGTRLTVT.

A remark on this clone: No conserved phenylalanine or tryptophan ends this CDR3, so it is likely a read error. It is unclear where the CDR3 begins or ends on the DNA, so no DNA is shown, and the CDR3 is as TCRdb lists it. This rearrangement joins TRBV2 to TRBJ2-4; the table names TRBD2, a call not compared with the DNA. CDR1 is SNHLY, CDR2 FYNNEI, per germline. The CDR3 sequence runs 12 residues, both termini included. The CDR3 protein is CASSEAELWTRV.

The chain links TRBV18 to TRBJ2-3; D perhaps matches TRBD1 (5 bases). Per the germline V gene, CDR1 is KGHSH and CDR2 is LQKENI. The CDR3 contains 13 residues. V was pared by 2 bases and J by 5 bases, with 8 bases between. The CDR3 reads CASSPGAEDTQYF. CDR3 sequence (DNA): TGTGCCAGCTCACCAGGGGCGGAAGATACGCAGTATTTT. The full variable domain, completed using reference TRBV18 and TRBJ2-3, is NAGVMQNPRHLVRRRGQEARLRCSPMKGHSHVYWYRQLPEEGLKFMVYLQKENIIDESGMPKERFSAEFPKEGPSILRIQQVVRGDSAAYFCASSPGAEDTQYFGPGTRLTVL.

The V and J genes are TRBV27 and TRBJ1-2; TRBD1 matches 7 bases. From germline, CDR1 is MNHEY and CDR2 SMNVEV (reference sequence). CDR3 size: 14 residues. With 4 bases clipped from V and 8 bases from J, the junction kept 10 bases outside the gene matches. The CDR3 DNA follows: TGTGCCAGCAGTTCCACCGGGACAGCAAACGGCTACACCTTC. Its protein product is CASSSTGTANGYTF.

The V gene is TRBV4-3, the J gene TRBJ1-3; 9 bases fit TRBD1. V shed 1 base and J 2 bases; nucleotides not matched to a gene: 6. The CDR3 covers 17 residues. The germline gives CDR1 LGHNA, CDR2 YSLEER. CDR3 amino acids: CASSQGTGAEAGNTIYF. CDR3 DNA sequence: TGCGCCAGCAGCCAAGGGACAGGGGCTGAAGCTGGAAACACCATATATTTT.

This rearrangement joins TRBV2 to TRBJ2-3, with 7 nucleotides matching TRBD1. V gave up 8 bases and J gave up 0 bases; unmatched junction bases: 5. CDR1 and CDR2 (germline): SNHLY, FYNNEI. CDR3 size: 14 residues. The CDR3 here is CASALTGSTDTQYF. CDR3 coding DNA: TGTGCCAGCGCCCTGACAGGGAGCACAGATACGCAGTATTTT. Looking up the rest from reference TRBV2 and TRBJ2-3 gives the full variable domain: EPEVTQTPSHQVTQMGQEVILRCVPISNHLYFYWYRQILGQKVEFLVSFYNNEISEKSEIFDDQFSVERPDGSNFTLKIRSTKLEDSAMYFCASALTGSTDTQYFGPGTRLTVL.

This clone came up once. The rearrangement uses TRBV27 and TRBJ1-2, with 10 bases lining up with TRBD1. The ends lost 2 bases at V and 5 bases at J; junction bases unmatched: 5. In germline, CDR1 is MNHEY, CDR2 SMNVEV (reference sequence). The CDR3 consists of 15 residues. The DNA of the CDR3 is TGTGCCAGCAGTTTAAGACAGGGGGCTGGGTATGGCTACACCTTC. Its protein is CASSLRQGAGYGYTF.

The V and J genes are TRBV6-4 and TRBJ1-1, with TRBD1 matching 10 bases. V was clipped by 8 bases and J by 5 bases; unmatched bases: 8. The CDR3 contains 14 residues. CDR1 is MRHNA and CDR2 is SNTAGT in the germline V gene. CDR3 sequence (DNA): TGTGCCAGCGCACCGGGACAGGGGTTTACTGAAGCTTTCTTT. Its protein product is CASAPGQGFTEAFF.

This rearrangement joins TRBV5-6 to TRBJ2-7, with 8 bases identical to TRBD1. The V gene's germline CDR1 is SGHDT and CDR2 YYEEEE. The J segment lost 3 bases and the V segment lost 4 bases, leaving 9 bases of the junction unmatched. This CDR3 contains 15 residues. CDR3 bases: TGTGCCAGCAGCCATCCGGGGACAGGCCTCTACGAGCAGTACTTC. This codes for CASSHPGTGLYEQYF.

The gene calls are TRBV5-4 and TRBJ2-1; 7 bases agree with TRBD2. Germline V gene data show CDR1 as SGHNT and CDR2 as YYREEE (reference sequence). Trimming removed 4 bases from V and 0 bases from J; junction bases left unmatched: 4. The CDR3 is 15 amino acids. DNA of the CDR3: TGTGCCAGCAGCATGTCTAGCGGCTCCTACAATGAGCAGTTCTTC. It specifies CASSMSSGSYNEQFF.

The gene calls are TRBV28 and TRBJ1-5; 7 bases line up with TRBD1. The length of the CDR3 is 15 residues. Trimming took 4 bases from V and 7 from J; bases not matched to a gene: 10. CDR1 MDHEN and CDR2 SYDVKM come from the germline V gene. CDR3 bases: TGTGCCAGCAGTTCGGGGCAGGGGGGAAGGCAGCCCCAGCATTTT. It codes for CASSSGQGGRQPQHF. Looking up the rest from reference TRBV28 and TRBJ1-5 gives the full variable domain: DVKVTQSSRYLVKRTGEKVFLECVQDMDHENMFWYRQDPGLGLRLIYFSYDVKMKEKGDIPEGYSVSREKKERFSLILESASTNQTSMYLCASSSGQGGRQPQHFGDGTRLSIL.

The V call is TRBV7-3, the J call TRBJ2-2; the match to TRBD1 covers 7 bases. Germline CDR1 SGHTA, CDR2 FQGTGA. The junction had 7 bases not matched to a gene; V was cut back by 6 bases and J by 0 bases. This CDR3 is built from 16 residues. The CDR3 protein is CASRGQTTANTGELFF. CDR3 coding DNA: TGTGCCAGCAGGGGACAGACAACCGCGAACACCGGGGAGCTGTTTTTT. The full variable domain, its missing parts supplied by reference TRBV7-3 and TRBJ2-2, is GAGVSQTPSNKVTEKGKYVELRCDPISGHTALYWYRQSLGQGPEFLIYFQGTGAADDSGLPNDRFFAVRPEGSVSTLKIQRTERGDSAVYLCASRGQTTANTGELFFGEGSRLTVL.

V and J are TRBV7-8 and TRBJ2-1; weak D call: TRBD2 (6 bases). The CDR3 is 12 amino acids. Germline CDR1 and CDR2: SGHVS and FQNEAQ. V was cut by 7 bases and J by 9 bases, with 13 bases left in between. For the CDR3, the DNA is TGTGCCAGCATGCGGGCCGGGAGTGAGCAGTTCTTC. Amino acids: CASMRAGSEQFF.

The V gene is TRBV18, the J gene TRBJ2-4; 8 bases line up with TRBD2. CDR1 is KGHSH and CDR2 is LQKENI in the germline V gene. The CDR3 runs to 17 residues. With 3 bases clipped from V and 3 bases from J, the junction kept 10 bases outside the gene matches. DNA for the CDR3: TGTGCCAGCTCACCGTCCGGGACTAGTCTTGGCAAAAACATTCAGTACTTC. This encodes CASSPSGTSLGKNIQYF.